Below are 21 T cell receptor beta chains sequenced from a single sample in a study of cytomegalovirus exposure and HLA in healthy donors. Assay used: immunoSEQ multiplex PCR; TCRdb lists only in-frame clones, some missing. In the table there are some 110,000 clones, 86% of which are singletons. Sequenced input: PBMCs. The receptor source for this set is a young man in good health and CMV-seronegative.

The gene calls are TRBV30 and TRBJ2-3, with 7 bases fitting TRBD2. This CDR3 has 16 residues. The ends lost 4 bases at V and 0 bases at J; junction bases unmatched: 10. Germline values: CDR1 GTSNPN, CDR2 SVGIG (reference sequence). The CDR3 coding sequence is TGTGCCTGGATGGCCTGGGGAGCGGGGAGCACAGATACGCAGTATTTT. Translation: CAWMAWGAGSTDTQYF. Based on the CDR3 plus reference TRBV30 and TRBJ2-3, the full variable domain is SQTIHQWPATLVQPVGSPLSLECTVEGTSNPNLYWYRQAAGRGLQLLFYSVGIGQISSEVPQNLSASRPQDRQFILSSKKLLLSDSGFYLCAWMAWGAGSTDTQYFGPGTRLTVL.

The CDR3 loop reads CASSENDRRGYEQYF. In DNA form, the CDR3 reads TGTGCCAGCAGTGAAAACGATAGAAGGGGCTACGAGCAGTACTTC. The chain uses TRBV2 and TRBJ2-7; possibly TRBD1 for D (5 bases). The V gene's germline CDR1 is SNHLY and CDR2 FYNNEI. V was pared by 2 bases and J by 3 bases, with 14 bases between. The CDR3 length is 15 residues. Filled out from reference TRBV2 and TRBJ2-7, the complete variable domain reads EPEVTQTPSHQVTQMGQEVILRCVPISNHLYFYWYRQILGQKVEFLVSFYNNEISEKSEIFDDQFSVERPDGSNFTLKIRSTKLEDSAMYFCASSENDRRGYEQYFGPGTRLTVT.

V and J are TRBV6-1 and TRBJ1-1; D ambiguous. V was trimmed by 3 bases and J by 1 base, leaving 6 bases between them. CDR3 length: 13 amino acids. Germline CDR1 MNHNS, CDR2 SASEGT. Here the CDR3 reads CASSERRNTEAFF. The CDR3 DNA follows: TGTGCCAGCAGTGAGCGGAGGAACACTGAAGCTTTCTTT.

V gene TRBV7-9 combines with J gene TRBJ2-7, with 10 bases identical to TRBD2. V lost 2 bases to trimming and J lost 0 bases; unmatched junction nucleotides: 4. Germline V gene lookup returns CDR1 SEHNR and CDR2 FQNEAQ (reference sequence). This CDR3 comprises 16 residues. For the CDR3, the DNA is TGTGCCAGCAGCTTAATTACTAGCGGGACCTCCTACGAGCAGTACTTC. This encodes CASSLITSGTSYEQYF. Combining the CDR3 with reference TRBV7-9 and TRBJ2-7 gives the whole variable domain DTGVSQNPRHKITKRGQNVTFRCDPISEHNRLYWYRQTLGQGPEFLTYFQNEAQLEKSRLLSDRFSAERPKGSFSTLEIQRTEQGDSAMYLCASSLITSGTSYEQYFGPGTRLTVT.

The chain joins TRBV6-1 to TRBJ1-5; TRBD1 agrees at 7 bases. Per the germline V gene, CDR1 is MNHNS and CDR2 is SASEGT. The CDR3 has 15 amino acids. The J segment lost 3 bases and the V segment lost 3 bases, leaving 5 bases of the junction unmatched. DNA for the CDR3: TGTGCCAGCAGTGACCAGGGGGTCAACAATCAGCCCCAGCATTTT. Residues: CASSDQGVNNQPQHF.

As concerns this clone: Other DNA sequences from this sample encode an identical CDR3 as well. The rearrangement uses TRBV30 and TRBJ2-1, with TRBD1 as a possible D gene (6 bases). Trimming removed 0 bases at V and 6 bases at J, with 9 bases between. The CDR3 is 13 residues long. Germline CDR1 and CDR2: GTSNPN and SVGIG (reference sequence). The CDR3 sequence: CAWSVLGGNEQFF. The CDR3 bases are TGTGCCTGGAGTGTACTAGGGGGCAATGAGCAGTTCTTC. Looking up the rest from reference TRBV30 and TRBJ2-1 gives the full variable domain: SQTIHQWPATLVQPVGSPLSLECTVEGTSNPNLYWYRQAAGRGLQLLFYSVGIGQISSEVPQNLSASRPQDRQFILSSKKLLLSDSGFYLCAWSVLGGNEQFFGPGTRLTVL.

DNA for the CDR3: TGTGCCAGCAGCTTAGACAGGGGGCTTCAAGAGACCCAGTACTTC. Encoded protein: CASSLDRGLQETQYF. This chain links TRBV7-8 with TRBJ2-5; 9 nucleotides agree with TRBD1. With 1 base clipped from V and 2 bases from J, the junction kept 2 bases outside the gene matches. Germline loops: CDR1 SGHVS, CDR2 FQNEAQ. This CDR3 has 15 residues.

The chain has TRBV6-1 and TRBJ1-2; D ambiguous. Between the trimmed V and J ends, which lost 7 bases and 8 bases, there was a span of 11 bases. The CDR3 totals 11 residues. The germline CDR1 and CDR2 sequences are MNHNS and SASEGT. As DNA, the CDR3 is TGTGCCAGCACGTCAGAGCGGGGCTACACCTTC. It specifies CASTSERGYTF.

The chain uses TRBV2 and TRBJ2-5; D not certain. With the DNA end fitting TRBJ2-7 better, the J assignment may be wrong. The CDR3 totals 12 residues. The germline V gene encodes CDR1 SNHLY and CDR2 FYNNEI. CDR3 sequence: CASTDPSYEQYF. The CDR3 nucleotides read TGTGCCAGCACCGATCCGTCCTACGAGCAGTACTTC.

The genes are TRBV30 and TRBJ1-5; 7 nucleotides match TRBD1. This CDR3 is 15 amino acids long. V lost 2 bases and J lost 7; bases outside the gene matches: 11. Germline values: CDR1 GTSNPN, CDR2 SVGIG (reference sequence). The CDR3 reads CAWSPSPGGQQPQHF. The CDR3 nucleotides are TGTGCCTGGAGTCCCTCCCCAGGGGGACAACAGCCCCAGCATTTT.

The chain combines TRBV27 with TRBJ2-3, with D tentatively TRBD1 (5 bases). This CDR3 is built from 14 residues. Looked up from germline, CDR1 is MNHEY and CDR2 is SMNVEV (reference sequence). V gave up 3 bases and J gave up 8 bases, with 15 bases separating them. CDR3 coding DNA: TGTGCCAGCAGTTTCGGCCAGGGCCGGGTTACGCAGTATTTT. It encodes CASSFGQGRVTQYF.

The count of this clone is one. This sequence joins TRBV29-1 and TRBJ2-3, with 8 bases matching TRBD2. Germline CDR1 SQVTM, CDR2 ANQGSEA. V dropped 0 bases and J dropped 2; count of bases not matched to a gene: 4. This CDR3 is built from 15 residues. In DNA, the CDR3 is TGCAGCGTTGAAGAGCGGGGGGCCCACACAGATACGCAGTATTTT. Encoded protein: CSVEERGAHTDTQYF.

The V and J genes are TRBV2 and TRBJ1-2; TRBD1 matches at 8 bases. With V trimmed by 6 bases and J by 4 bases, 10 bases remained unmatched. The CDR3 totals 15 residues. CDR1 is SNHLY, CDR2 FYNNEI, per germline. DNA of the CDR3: TGTGCCAGCAGAGATCAGGGGGCGGGGGTCTATGGCTACACCTTC. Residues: CASRDQGAGVYGYTF. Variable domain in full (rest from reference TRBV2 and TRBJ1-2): EPEVTQTPSHQVTQMGQEVILRCVPISNHLYFYWYRQILGQKVEFLVSFYNNEISEKSEIFDDQFSVERPDGSNFTLKIRSTKLEDSAMYFCASRDQGAGVYGYTFGSGTRLTVV.

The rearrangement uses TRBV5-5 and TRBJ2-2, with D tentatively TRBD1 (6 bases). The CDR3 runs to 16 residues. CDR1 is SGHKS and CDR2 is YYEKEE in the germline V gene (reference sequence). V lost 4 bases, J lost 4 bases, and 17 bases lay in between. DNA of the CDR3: TGTGCCAGCAGCCTGGGTACAGGGTCGAGCACCGGGGAGCTGTTTTTT. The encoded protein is CASSLGTGSSTGELFF.

The CDR3 protein is CASSQRDRDLYGYTF. Written as DNA, the CDR3 is TGCGCCAGCAGCCAGCGGGACAGGGACTTATATGGCTACACCTTC. The V call is TRBV4-1, the J call TRBJ1-2; 9 nucleotides align to TRBD1. Germline V gene data show CDR1 as MGHRA and CDR2 as YSYEKL. The CDR3 totals 15 residues. V trimming: 3 bases; J trimming: 5 bases; junction bases outside the gene matches: 7.

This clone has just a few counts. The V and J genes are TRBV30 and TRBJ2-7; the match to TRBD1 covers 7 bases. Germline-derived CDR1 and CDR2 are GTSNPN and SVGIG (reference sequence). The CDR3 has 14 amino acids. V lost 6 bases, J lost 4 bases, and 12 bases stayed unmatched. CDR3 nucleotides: TGTGCCTGCCGCAAGGGGGCAGGCCCGTACGAGCAGTACTTC. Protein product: CACRKGAGPYEQYF. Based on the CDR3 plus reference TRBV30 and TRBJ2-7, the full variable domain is SQTIHQWPATLVQPVGSPLSLECTVEGTSNPNLYWYRQAAGRGLQLLFYSVGIGQISSEVPQNLSASRPQDRQFILSSKKLLLSDSGFYLCACRKGAGPYEQYFGPGTRLTVT.

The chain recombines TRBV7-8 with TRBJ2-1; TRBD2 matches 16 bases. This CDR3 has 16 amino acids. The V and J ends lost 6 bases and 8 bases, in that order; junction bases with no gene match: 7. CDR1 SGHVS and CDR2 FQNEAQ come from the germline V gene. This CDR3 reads CASRPTGTSGRDEQFF. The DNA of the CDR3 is TGTGCCAGCAGGCCAACCGGGACTAGCGGGAGGGATGAGCAGTTCTTC. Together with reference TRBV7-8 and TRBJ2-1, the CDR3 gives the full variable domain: GAGVSQSPRYKVAKRGQDVALRCDPISGHVSLFWYQQALGQGPEFLTYFQNEAQLDKSGLPSDRFFAERPEGSVSTLKIQRTQQEDSAVYLCASRPTGTSGRDEQFFGPGTRLTVL.

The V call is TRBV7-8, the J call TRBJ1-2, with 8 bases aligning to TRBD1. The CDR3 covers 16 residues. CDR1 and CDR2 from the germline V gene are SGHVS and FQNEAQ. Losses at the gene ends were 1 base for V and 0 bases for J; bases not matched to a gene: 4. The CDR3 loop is CASSLGTGTANYGYTF. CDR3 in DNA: TGTGCCAGCAGCTTAGGGACAGGGACAGCTAACTATGGCTACACCTTC. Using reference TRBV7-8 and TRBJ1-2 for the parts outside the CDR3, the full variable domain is GAGVSQSPRYKVAKRGQDVALRCDPISGHVSLFWYQQALGQGPEFLTYFQNEAQLDKSGLPSDRFFAERPEGSVSTLKIQRTQQEDSAVYLCASSLGTGTANYGYTFGSGTRLTVV.

CDR3 DNA: TGTGCCAGCAGCCCCCTCAGTGAGCAGTTCTTC. Translated: CASSPLSEQFF. The V gene is TRBV7-4, the J gene TRBJ2-1; D is unclear. This CDR3 is 11 amino acids long. V was clipped by 5 bases and J by 9 bases, with 8 bases between them. Germline CDR1 SGHVT, CDR2 SQSDAQ. Supplemented by reference TRBV7-4 and TRBJ2-1, the full variable domain reads GAGVSQSPRYKVAKRGRDVALRCDSISGHVTLYWYRQTLGQGSEVLTYSQSDAQRDKSGRPSGRFSAERPERSVSTLKIQRTEQGDSAVYLCASSPLSEQFFGPGTRLTVL.

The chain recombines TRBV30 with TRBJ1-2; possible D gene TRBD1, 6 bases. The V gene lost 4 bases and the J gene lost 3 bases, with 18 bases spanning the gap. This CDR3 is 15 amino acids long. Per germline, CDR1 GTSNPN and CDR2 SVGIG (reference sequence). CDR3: CAWNFGVGAYYGYTF. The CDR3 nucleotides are TGTGCCTGGAACTTTGGGGTGGGGGCGTACTATGGCTACACCTTC.

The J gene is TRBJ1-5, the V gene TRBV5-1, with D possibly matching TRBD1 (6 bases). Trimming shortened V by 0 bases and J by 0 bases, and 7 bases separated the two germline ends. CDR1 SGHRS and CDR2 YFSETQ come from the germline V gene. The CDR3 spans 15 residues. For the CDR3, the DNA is TGCGCCAGCAGCTTGGAGGGGGATAGCAATCAGCCCCAGCATTTT. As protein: CASSLEGDSNQPQHF.